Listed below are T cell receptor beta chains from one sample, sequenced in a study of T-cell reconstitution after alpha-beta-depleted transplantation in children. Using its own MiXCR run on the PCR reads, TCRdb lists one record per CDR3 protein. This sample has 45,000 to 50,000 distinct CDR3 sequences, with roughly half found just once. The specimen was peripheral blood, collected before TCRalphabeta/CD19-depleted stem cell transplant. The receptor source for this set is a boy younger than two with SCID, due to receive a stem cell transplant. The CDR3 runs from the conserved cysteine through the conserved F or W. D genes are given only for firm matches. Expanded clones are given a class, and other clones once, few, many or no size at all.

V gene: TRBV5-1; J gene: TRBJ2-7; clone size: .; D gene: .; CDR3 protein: CASTDRKGPTYEQYF; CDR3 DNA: TGCGCCAGCACCGACCGAAAGGGGCCTACCTACGAGCAGTACTTC
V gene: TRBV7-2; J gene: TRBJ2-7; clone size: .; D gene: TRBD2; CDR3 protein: CASSQTGRGGSGEQYF; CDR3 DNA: TGTGCCAGCAGCCAAACGGGACGGGGGGGCTCAGGCGAGCAGTACTTC
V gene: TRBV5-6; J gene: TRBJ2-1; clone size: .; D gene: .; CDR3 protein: CASRGPNEQFF; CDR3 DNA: TGTGCCAGCAGGGGGCCGAATGAGCAGTTCTTC
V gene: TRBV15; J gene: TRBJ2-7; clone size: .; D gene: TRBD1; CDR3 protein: CATSRHRGSYEQYF; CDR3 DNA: TGTGCCACCAGCAGGCACAGGGGCTCCTACGAGCAGTACTTC
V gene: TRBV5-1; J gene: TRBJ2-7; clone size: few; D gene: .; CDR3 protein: CASSVQGGSYEQYF; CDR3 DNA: TGCGCCAGCAGCGTCCAGGGGGGCTCCTACGAGCAGTACTTC
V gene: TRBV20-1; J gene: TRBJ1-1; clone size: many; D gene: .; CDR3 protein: CSAKEPGNTEAFF; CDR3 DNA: TGCAGTGCTAAGGAGCCAGGAAACACTGAAGCTTTCTTT
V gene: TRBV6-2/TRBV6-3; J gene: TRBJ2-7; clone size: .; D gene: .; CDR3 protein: CASSYSARGPVAEQYF; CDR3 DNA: TGTGCCAGCAGTTACTCGGCGCGGGGGCCGGTTGCCGAGCAGTACTTC
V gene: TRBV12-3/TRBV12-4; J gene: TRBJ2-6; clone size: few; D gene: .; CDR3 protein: CARGFSGANVLTF; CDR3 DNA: TGTGCCAGGGGTTTCTCTGGGGCCAACGTCCTGACTTTC
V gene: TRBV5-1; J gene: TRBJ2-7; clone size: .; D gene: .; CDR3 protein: CASSLNTGQLYEQYF; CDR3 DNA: TGCGCCAGCAGTCTAAATACCGGACAGCTCTACGAGCAGTACTTC
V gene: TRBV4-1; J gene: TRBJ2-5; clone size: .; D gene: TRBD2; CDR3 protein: CASSQDPSGGREETQYF; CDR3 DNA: TGCGCCAGCAGCCAAGATCCTAGCGGGGGGCGAGAAGAGACCCAGTACTTC
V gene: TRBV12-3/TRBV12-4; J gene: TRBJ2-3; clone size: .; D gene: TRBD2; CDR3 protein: CASRPSGVSTDTQYF; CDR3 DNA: TGTGCCAGCAGACCTAGCGGGGTCAGCACAGATACGCAGTATTTT
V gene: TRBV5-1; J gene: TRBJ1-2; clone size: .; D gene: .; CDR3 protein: CASSLGGSTNYGYTF; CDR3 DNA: TGCGCCAGCAGCTTGGGCGGTAGTACTAACTATGGCTACACCTTC
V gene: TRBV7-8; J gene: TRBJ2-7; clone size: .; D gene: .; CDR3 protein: CASSLGLGPSPYEQYF; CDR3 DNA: TGTGCCAGCAGCTTGGGGTTGGGCCCTTCCCCATACGAGCAGTACTTC
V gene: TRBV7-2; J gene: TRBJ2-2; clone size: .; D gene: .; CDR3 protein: CASSLVRNTGELFF; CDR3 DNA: TGTGCCAGCAGCTTAGTCAGGAACACCGGGGAGCTGTTTTTT
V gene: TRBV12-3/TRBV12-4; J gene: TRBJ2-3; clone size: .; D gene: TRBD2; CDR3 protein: CASSLSSGGASGTDTQYF; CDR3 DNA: TGTGCCAGCAGTTTATCTAGCGGGGGGGCCTCCGGCACAGATACGCAGTATTTT
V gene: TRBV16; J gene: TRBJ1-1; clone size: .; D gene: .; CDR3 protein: CASSYGTLNTEAFF; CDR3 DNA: TGTGCCAGCAGCTATGGGACGCTGAACACTGAAGCTTTCTTT
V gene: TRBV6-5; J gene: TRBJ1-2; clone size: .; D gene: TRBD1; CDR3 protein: CASSSYRGSYGYTF; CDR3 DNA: TGTGCCAGCAGTTCCTACAGGGGTAGCTATGGCTACACCTTC
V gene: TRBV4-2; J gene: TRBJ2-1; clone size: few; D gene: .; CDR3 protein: CASSQGHGSSSYNEQFF; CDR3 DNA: TGTGCCAGCAGCCAAGGTCATGGGTCGAGCTCCTACAATGAGCAGTTCTTC
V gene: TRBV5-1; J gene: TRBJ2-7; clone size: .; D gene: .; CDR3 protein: CASSLPSSYEQYF; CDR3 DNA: TGCGCCAGCAGCTTGCCTAGCTCCTACGAGCAGTACTTC
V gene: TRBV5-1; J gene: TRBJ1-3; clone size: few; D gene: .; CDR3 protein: CASSNGGGNGNTIYF; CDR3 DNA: TGCGCCAGCAGCAATGGCGGGGGTAATGGAAACACCATATATTTT
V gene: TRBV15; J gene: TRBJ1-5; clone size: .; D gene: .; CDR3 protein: CATSRDLGRGQPQHF; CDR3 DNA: TGTGCCACCAGCAGAGATCTAGGGCGCGGTCAGCCCCAGCATTTT
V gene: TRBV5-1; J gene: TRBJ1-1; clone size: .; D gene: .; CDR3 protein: CASSPTGQKSTEAFF; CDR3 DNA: TGCGCCAGCAGCCCCACCGGACAGAAGAGCACTGAAGCTTTCTTT
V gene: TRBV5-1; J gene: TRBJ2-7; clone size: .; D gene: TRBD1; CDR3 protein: CASSPPDRVYEQYF; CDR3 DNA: TGCGCCAGCAGCCCACCCGACAGGGTTTACGAGCAGTACTTC
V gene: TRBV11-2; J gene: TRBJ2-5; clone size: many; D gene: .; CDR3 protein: CASSHTNGRVETQYF; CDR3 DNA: TGTGCCAGCAGCCATACCAACGGGCGAGTGGAGACCCAGTACTTC
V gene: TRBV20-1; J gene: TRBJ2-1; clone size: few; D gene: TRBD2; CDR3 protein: CSAASSGGRNEQFF; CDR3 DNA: TGCAGTGCCGCGTCAAGCGGGGGACGGAATGAGCAGTTCTTC
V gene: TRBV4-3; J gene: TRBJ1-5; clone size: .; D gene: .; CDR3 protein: CASSQVPGGNQPQHF; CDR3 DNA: TGCGCCAGCAGCCAGGTCCCCGGAGGCAATCAGCCCCAGCATTTT
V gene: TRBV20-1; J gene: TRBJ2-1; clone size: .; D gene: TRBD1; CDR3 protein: CSATRTGGFTEQFF; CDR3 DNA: TGCAGTGCTACTCGGACAGGGGGCTTCACTGAGCAGTTCTTC
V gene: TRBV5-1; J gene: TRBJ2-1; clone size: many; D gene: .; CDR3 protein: CASRGEAYNEQFF; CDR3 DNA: TGCGCCAGCAGAGGGGAGGCCTACAATGAGCAGTTCTTC
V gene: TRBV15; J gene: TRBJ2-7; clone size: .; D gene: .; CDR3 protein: CATSRDGYEQYF; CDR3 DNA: TGTGCCACCAGCAGAGACGGGTACGAGCAGTACTTC
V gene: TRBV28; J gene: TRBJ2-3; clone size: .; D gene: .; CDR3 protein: CASSFWTGLSTDTQYF; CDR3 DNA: TGTGCCAGCAGTTTTTGGACTGGACTTAGCACAGATACGCAGTATTTT
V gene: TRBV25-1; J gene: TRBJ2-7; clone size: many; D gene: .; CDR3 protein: CPPYEQYF; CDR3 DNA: TGTCCCCCCTACGAGCAGTACTTC
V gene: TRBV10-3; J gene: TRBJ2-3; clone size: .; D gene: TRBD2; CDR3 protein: CAISPEGLADTQYF; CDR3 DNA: TGTGCCATCAGTCCAGAGGGACTAGCGGATACGCAGTATTTT
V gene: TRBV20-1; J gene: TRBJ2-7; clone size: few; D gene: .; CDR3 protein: CSARPPPGGGSSYEQYF; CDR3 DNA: TGCAGTGCTAGACCTCCACCAGGGGGGGGAAGCTCCTACGAGCAGTACTTC
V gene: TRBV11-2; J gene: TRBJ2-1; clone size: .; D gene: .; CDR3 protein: CASSLKLGGNEQFF; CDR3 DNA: TGTGCCAGCAGCTTAAAGCTAGGAGGTAATGAGCAGTTCTTC
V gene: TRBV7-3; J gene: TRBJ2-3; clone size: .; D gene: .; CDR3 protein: CASSLVSDTQYF; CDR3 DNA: TGTGCCAGCAGCTTAGTGTCCGATACGCAGTATTTT
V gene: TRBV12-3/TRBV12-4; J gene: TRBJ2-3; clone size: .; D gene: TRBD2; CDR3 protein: CASSLAISGGATDTQYF; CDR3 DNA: TGTGCCAGCAGTTTAGCCATTAGCGGGGGGGCAACAGATACGCAGTATTTT
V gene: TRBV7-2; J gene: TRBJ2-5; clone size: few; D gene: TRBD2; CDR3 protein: CASSSLAGGLRETQYF; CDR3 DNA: TGTGCCAGCAGCTCATTAGCGGGGGGGCTCAGGGAGACCCAGTACTTC
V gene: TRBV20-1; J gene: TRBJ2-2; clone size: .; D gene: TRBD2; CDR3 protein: CSARDQAGGPSGELFF; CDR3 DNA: TGCAGTGCTAGAGATCAAGCGGGGGGGCCATCTGGGGAGCTGTTTTTT
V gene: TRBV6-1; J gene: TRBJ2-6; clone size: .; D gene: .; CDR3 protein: CASSAPPDGDSGANVLTF; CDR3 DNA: TGTGCCAGCAGTGCCCCCCCGGACGGAGACTCTGGGGCCAACGTCCTGACTTTC
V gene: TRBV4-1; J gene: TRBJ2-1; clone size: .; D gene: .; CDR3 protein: CASSPGQPPKHEQFF; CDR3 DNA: TGCGCCAGCAGCCCCGGACAGCCTCCGAAACATGAGCAGTTCTTC
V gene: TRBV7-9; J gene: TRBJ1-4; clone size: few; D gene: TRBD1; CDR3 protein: CASSSTGSSGEKLFF; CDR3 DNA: TGTGCCAGCAGCTCGACAGGGTCAAGCGGTGAAAAACTGTTTTTT
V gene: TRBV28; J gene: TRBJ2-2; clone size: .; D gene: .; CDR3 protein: CASRGATSLPAGELIF; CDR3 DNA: TGTGCCAGCAGGGGTGCAACTAGCCTCCCAGCCGGGGAGCTGATTTTT
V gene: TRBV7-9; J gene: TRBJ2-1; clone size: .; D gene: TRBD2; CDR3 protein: CASSSTSDDNEQFF; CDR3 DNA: TGTGCCAGCAGCTCGACTAGCGATGACAATGAGCAGTTCTTC
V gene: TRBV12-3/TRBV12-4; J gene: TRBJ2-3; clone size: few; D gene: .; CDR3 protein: CASTSPKEDTQYF; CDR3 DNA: TGTGCCAGCACCTCCCCTAAGGAAGATACGCAGTATTTT
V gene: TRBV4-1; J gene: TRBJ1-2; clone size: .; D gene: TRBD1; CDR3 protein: CASSQEPGAGGYYGYTF; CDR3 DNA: TGCGCCAGCAGCCAAGAACCAGGGGCAGGGGGATACTATGGCTACACCTTC
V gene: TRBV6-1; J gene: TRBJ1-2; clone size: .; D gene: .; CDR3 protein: CASSRSTLNYGYTF; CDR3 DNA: TGTGCCAGCAGTCGCTCCACCCTTAACTATGGCTACACCTTC
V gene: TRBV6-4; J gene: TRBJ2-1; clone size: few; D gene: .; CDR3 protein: CASSDSSQAADEQFF; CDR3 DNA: TGTGCCAGCAGTGACTCGAGCCAAGCGGCGGATGAGCAGTTCTTC
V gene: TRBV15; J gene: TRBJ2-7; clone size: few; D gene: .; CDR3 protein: CATSRGGGRGREQYF; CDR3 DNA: TGTGCCACCAGCAGAGGAGGTGGGAGAGGGCGCGAGCAGTACTTC
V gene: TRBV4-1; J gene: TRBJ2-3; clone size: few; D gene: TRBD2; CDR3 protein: CASSQALAGTLSTDTQYF; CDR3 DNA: TGCGCCAGCAGCCAAGCACTAGCGGGGACCCTCAGCACAGATACGCAGTATTTT
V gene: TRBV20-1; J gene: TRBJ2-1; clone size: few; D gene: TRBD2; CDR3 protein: CSARTSGGALSEQFF; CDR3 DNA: TGCAGTGCTAGAACTAGCGGGGGGGCGCTGAGCGAGCAGTTCTTC
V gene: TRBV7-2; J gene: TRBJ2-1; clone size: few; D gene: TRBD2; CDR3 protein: CASSLGTSPAQFF; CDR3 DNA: TGTGCCAGCAGCTTAGGGACTAGCCCGGCACAGTTCTTC
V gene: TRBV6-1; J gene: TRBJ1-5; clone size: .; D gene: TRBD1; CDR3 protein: CASSTPGQGGNQPQHF; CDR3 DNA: TGTGCCAGCAGTACCCCGGGACAGGGTGGGAATCAGCCCCAGCATTTT
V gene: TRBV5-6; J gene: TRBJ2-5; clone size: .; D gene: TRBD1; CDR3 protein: CASSWDRQETQYF; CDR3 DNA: TGTGCCAGCAGCTGGGACAGACAAGAGACCCAGTACTTC
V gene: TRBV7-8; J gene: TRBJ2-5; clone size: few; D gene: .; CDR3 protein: CASSLSVSGETQYF; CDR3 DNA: TGTGCCAGCAGCTTATCTGTGTCTGGGGAGACCCAGTACTTC
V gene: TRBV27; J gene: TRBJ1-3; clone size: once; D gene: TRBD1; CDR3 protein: CASSLDRGYGNTIYF; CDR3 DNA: TGTGCCAGCAGTTTAGACAGGGGGTACGGAAACACCATATATTTT
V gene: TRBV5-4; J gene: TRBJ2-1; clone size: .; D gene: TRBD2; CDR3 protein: CASSLGRLTGGGARDNEQFF; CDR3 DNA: TGTGCCAGCAGCTTGGGACGGTTAACGGGCGGGGGGGCCCGGGACAATGAGCAGTTCTTC
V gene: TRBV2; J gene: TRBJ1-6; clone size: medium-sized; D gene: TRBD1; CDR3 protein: CASSLGTALHF; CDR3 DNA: TGTGCCAGCAGCCTCGGGACAGCCCTCCACTTT
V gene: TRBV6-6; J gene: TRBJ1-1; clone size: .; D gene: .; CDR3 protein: CASKTGRNTEAFF; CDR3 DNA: TGTGCCAGCAAAACAGGGAGGAACACTGAAGCTTTCTTT
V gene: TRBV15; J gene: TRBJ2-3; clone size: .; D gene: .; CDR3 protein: CATSLDYTDTQYF; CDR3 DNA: TGTGCCACCAGCCTCGACTACACAGATACGCAGTATTTT
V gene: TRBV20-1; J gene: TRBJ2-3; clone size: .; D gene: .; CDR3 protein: CSARGPPDTQYF; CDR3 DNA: TGCAGTGCTAGAGGCCCGCCAGATACGCAGTATTTT